This TCR beta chain was sequenced in a study of cytomegalovirus exposure and HLA in healthy donors. Study observations and caveats: In vitro work confirmed that a few CMV-associated chains recognize CMV antigens. Most observed TCR sequences were rare, whereas some public TCRs were detected in many donors. Reports indicated that the classifier achieved high specificity and sensitivity in diagnosing cytomegalovirus status. Among TCR beta chains, those listed as cytomegalovirus-associated numbered some 160.

With respect to this clone: The antigen is not known.

Sequenced by immunoSEQ multiplex PCR; TCRdb stores in-frame clones only, minus some. This table holds about 180,000 clones, roughly 85% found once. CDR3 length: 16 amino acids. Germline lookup yields CDR1 MNHNS and CDR2 SASEGT. Trimming stripped 1 base from V and 0 bases from J, with 11 bases between. The chain has TRBV6-1 and TRBJ2-3; D is uncertain. Sequencing was performed on PBMCs. This receptor was identified in a man aged 18 to 29 in good health and CMV-seropositive. The CDR3 region has the DNA TGTGCCAGCAGTGAAGAGAACATCGCTAGCACAGATACGCAGTATTTT. Protein product: CASSEENIASTDTQYF.